This T cell receptor (beta chain) was documented in a study of quantifying T cell responses using KT2 cells. Study-wide background: Reverse transcription used primers in the TCR alpha and beta constant regions.

Looked up from germline, CDR1 is SGHRS and CDR2 is YFSETQ. The CDR3 is 13 amino acids. Trimming cost V 2 bases and J 5 bases; bases outside gene matches: 2. This clonotype has at least ten counts. A single-stranded UMI oligo with SP2 sequence was ligated to cDNA 3' ends. First-round PCR used three to five cycles and beta primers RC1.1 and RC1.2 covering TRBC1 and TRBC2. TCRdb reprocessed the UMI-ligation and nested PCR reads with MiXCR, giving one entry per CDR3 protein. Of fewer than 50,000 distinct CDR3 sequences in the sample, 9.5% to 13% were seen once. Known numbers of the T cell clone KT2 were added to PBMC. Fixed numbers of PBMC received varying amounts of KT2 cells.

The receptor was isolated from a human donor. The rearrangement joins TRBV5-1 to TRBJ2-7; 9 bases are shared with TRBD1. Sequenced material: PBMCs spiked with cells of the T cell clone KT2. CDR3 DNA: TGCGCCAGCAGCTTCCGGACAGGGGACGAGCAGTACTTC. Protein product: CASSFRTGDEQYF.